This note documents a single T cell receptor beta chain sequence. Its target is not known. From the RT-PCR reads, TCRdb called clonotypes with MiXCR, one entry per CDR3 protein. The sample yields around 320,000 distinct CDR3 sequences, 20% to 25% seen once. The data were obtained in a study of response to subunit inactivated influenza vaccine. General study points: After each seasonal influenza vaccination, few new T cells are recruited, the authors suggested.

Germline CDR1 is LGHNA and CDR2 is YSLEER. V was clipped by 0 bases and J by 4 bases, with 15 bases between them. The CDR3 is 16 amino acids. The receptor was isolated from a man aged 50 to 69 who received an inactivated influenza vaccine. Specimen: PBMCs from blood, collected less than 22 months after vaccination. The rearrangement joins TRBV4-3 to TRBJ1-2; weak D call: TRBD1 (6 bases). CDR3 amino acids: CASSQDQYREGYGYTF. CDR3 DNA sequence: TGCGCCAGCAGCCAAGATCAGTACAGGGAAGGCTATGGCTACACCTTC.